The present T cell receptor beta chain was sequenced within a study of blood T cell repertoires in COVID-19. At the level of the study: Samples of COVID-19 (acute and convalescent) were obtained from the United States, Italy and Spain. Sources were T cells, B-cell-depleted T cells, or PBMCs; the material itself was cDNA or gDNA.

Original processing methods: Reference gene primers were amplified, and this amplification served to estimate nucleated cell counts. Generated by immunoSEQ multiplex PCR, the TCRdb table keeps only in-frame clones and is missing some. That table furnishes V, J and clone size, whereas the DNA furnished D and trimming. The sample gives some 200,000 clones, about 78% of which show up once; 4.5% to 7% is in the top ten. CDR1 is MGHDK, CDR2 SYGVNS, per germline. The CDR3 is 17 residues long. Losses at the gene ends were 3 bases for V and 1 base for J; bases not matched to a gene: 6. Sequenced input: peripheral blood. The chain joins TRBV25-1 to TRBJ2-3; 11 nucleotides line up with TRBD2. This TCR came from a woman aged 70 to 79 with acute or convalescent COVID-19. The DNA of the CDR3 is TGTGCCAGCAGTGATCTAGCGGGAGGAGGAGGCACAGATACGCAGTATTTT. It yields the protein CASSDLAGGGGTDTQYF.